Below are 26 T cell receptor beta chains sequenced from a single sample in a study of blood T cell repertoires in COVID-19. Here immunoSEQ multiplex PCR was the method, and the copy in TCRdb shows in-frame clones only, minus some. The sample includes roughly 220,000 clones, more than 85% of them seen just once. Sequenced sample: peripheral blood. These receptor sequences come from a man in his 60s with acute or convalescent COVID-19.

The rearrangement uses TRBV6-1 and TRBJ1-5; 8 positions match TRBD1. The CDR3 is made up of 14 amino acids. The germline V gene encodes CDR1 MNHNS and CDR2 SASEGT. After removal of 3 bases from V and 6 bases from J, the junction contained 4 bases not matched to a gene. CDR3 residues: CASSDRGRTQPQHF. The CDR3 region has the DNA TGTGCCAGCAGTGACAGGGGGCGAACTCAGCCCCAGCATTTT.

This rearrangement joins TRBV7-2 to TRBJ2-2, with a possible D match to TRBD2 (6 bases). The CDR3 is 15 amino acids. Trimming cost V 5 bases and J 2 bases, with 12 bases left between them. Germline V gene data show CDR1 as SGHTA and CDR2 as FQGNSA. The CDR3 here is CASSLSGTNTGELFF. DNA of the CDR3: TGTGCCAGCAGCCTTAGCGGAACCAACACCGGGGAGCTGTTTTTT.

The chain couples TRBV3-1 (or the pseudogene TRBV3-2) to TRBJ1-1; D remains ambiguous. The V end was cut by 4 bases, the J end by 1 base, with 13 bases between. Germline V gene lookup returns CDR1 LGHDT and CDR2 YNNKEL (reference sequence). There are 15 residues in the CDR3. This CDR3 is CASSPGFQKNTEAFF. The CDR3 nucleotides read TGTGCCAGCAGCCCAGGATTCCAGAAGAACACTGAAGCTTTCTTT.

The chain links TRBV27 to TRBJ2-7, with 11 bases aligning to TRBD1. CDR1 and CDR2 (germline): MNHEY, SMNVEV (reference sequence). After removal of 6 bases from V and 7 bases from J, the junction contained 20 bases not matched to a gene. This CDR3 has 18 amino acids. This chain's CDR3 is CASSRDRGIGFRRWEQYF. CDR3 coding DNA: TGTGCCAGCAGCCGGGACAGGGGGATCGGGTTCAGGCGATGGGAGCAGTACTTC.

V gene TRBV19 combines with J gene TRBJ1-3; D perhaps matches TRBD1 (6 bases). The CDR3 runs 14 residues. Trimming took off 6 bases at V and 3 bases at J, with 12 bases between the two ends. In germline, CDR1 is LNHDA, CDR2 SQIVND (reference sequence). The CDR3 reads CASRDTGSGNTIYF. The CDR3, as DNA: TGTGCCAGTAGGGACACAGGGAGTGGAAACACCATATATTTT.

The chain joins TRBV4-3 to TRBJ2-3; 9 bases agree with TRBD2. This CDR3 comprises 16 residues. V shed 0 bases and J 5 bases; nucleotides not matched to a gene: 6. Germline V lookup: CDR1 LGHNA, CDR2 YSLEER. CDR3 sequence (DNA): TGCGCCAGCAGCCAAGATTTTAGCGGGGGAGTAGATACGCAGTATTTT. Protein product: CASSQDFSGGVDTQYF.

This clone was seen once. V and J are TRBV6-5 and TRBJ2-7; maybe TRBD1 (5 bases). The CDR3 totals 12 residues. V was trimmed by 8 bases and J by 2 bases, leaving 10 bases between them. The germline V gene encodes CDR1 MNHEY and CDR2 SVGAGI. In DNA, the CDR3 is TGTGCCAGCCAACCAGGGCCCTACGAGCAGTACTTC. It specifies CASQPGPYEQYF.

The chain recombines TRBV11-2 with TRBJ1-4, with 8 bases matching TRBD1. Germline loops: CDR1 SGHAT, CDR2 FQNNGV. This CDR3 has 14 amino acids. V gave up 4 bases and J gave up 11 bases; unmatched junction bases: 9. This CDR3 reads CASSSGTGLRKLFF. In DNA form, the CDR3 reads TGTGCCAGCAGCTCCGGGACAGGATTGAGGAAACTGTTTTTT.

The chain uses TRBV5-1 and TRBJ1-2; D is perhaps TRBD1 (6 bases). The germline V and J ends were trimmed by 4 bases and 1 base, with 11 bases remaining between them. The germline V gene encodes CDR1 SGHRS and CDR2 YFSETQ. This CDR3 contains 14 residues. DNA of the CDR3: TGCGCCAGCAGCCCACGGGACATTAACTATGGCTACACCTTC. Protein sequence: CASSPRDINYGYTF.

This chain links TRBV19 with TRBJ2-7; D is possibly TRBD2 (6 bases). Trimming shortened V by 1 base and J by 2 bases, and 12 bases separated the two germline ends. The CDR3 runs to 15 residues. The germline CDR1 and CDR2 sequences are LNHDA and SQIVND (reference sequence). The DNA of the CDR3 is TGTGCCAGTAGTATAGTTTGGGGACTGACCTACGAGCAGTACTTC. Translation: CASSIVWGLTYEQYF.

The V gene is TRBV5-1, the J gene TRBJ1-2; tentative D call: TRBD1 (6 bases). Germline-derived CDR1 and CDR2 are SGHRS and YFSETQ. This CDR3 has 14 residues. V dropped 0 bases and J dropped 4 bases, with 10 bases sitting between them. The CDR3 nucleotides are TGCGCCAGCAGCTTGGATCCGGACAGCTATGGCTACACCTTC. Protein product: CASSLDPDSYGYTF.

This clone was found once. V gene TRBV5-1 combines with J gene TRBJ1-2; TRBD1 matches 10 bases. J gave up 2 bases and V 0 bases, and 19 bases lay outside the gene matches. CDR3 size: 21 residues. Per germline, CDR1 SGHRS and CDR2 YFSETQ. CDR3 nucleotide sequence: TGCGCCAGCAGCTTGGGGTCTTCGGCGGGACAGGGGCAATCCTGGAACTATGGCTACACCTTC. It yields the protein CASSLGSSAGQGQSWNYGYTF. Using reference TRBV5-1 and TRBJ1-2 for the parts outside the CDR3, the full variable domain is KAGVTQTPRYLIKTRGQQVTLSCSPISGHRSVSWYQQTPGQGLQFLFEYFSETQRNKGNFPGRFSGRQFSNSRSEMNVSTLELGDSALYLCASSLGSSAGQGQSWNYGYTFGSGTRLTVV.

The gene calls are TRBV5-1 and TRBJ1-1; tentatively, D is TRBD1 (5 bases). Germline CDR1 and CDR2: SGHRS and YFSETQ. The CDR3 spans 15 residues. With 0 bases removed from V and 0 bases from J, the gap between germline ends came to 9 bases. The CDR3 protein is CASSLDGAMNTEAFF. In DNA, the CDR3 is TGCGCCAGCAGCTTGGATGGGGCGATGAACACTGAAGCTTTCTTT.

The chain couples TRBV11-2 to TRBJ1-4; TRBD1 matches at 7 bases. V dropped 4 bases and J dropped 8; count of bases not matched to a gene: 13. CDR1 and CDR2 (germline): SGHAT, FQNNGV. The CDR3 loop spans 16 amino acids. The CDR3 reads CASSSGGGRVGEKLFF. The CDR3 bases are TGTGCCAGCAGCTCCGGAGGGGGCAGGGTGGGGGAAAAACTGTTTTTT.

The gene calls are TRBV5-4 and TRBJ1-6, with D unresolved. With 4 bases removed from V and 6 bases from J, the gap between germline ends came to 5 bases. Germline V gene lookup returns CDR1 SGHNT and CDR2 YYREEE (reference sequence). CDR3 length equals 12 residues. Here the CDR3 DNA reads TGTGCCAGCAGCCCTAGTAATTCACCCCTCCACTTT. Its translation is CASSPSNSPLHF.

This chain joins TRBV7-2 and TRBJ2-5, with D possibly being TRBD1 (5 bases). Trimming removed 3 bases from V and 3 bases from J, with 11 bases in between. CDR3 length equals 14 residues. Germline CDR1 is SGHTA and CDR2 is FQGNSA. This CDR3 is CASSLGPREETQYF. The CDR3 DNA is TGTGCCAGCAGCTTGGGGCCTAGGGAAGAGACCCAGTACTTC.

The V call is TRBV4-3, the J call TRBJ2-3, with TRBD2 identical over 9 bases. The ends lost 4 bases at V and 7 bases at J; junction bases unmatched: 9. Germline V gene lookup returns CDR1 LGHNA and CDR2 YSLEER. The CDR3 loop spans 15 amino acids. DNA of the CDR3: TGCGCCAGCAGCCCTTCTAGCGGGGCGTGGAATACGCAGTATTTT. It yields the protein CASSPSSGAWNTQYF.

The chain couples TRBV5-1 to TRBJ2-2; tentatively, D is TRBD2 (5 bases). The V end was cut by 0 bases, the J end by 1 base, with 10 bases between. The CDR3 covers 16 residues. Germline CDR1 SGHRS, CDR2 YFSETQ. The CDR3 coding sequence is TGCGCCAGCAGCTTGGGCCCCGGGGTGAACACCGGGGAGCTGTTTTTT. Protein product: CASSLGPGVNTGELFF.

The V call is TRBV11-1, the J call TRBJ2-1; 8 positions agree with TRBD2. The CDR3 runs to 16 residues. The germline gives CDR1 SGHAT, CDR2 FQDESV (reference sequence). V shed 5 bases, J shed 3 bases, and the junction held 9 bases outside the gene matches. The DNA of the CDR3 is TGTGCCAGCAGCCCCACCAGCGGGGGCTACTACAATGAGCAGTTCTTC. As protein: CASSPTSGGYYNEQFF.

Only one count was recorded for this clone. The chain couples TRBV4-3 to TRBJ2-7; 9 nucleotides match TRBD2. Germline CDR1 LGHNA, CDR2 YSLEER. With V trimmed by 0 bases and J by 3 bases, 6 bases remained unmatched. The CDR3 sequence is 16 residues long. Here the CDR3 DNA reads TGCGCCAGCAGCCAAGATTTGTCTAGCGGGGACTACGAGCAGTACTTC. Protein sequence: CASSQDLSSGDYEQYF.

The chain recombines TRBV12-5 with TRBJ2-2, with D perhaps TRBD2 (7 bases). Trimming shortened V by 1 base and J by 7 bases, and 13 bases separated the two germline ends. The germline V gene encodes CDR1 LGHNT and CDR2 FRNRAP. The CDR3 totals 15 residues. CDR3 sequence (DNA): TGTGCTAGTGGTTTGGACGGGGGGCTAGGCGGGGAGCTGTTTTTT. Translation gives CASGLDGGLGGELFF.

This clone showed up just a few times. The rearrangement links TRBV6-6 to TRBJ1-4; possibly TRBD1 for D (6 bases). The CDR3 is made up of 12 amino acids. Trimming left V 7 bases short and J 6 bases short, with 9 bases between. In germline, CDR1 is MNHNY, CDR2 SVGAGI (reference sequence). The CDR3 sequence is CASNRVDEKLFF. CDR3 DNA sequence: TGTGCCAGCAACAGGGTTGATGAAAAACTGTTTTTT.

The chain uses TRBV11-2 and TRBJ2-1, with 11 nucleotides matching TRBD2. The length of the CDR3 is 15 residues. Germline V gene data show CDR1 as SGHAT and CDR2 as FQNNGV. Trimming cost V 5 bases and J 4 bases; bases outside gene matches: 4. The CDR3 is CASSRTSGGYNEQFF. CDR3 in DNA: TGTGCCAGCAGCCGCACTAGCGGGGGATACAATGAGCAGTTCTTC.

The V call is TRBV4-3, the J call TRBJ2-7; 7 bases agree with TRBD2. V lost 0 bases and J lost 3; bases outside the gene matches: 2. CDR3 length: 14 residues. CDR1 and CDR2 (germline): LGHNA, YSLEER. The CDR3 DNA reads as TGCGCCAGCAGCCAAGAGGGGAGGGACTACGAGCAGTACTTC. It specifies CASSQEGRDYEQYF.

CDR3 coding DNA: TGTGCCACCAGCAGGGACCGGGCAGGGGGTAGCGATGAGCAGTTCTTC. This translates into CATSRDRAGGSDEQFF. The chain recombines TRBV15 with TRBJ2-1, with 7 nucleotides matching TRBD1. V was pared by 3 bases and J by 8 bases, with 13 bases of the junction left unmatched. The CDR3 contains 16 residues. Germline CDR1 and CDR2: LNHNV and YYDKDF (reference sequence).

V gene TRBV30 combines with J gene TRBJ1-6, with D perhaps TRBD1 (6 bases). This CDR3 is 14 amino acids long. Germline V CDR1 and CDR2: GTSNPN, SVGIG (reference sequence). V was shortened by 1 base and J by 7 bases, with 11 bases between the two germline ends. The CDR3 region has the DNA TGTGCCTGGAGTGCCCACAGGGAAAATTCACCCCTCCACTTT. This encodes CAWSAHRENSPLHF.